This T cell receptor beta chain was captured in a study of OX40 agonist ivuxolimab in advanced cancers. Study-wide results and caveats: Some of the nonresponding patients also showed low levels of normalized T-cell clonal expansion.

Concerning this clone: The antigen is unknown.

The data were produced by immunoSEQ multiplex PCR, yet TCRdb's version contains in-frame clones alone and is incomplete. The table has about 40,000 clones, 88% seen once. CDR3 length: 12 residues. V gave up 2 bases and J gave up 3 bases, with 4 bases separating them. The germline V gene encodes CDR1 SEHNR and CDR2 FQNEAQ (reference sequence). The sequence was obtained from an adult with an advanced solid tumor such as melanoma, head and neck, liver or kidney cancer. The chain links TRBV7-9 to TRBJ2-5; D ambiguous. The specimen comprised CD4+ or CD8+ T cells sorted from blood, sampled in a trial of the OX40 agonist ivuxolimab. CDR3 sequence reads: CASSLREETQYF. CDR3 bases: TGTGCCAGCAGCTTAAGAGAAGAGACCCAGTACTTC.